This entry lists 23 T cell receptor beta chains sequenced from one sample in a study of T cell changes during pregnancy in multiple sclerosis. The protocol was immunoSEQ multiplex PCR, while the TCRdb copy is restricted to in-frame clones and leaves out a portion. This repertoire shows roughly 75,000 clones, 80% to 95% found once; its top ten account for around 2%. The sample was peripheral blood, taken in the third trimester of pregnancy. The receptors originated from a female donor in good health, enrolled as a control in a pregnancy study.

For the CDR3, the DNA is TGTGCCAGCAGCTTGGACAGCCCCCAGCATTTT. This sequence encodes CASSLDSPQHF. This sequence joins TRBV7-3 and TRBJ1-5; D might be TRBD1 (6 bases). Deletions cut 3 bases from V and 10 bases from J, with 7 bases between. This CDR3 is built from 11 residues. Germline CDR1 reads SGHTA; CDR2 reads FQGTGA. The variable domain in full, completed from reference TRBV7-3 and TRBJ1-5, reads GAGVSQTPSNKVTEKGKYVELRCDPISGHTALYWYRQSLGQGPEFLIYFQGTGAADDSGLPNDRFFAVRPEGSVSTLKIQRTERGDSAVYLCASSLDSPQHFGDGTRLSIL.

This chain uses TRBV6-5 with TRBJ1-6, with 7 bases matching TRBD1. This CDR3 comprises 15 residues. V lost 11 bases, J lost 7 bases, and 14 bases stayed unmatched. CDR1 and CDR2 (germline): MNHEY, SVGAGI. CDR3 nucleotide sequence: TGTGCCCGGGGACCGGGACAGTTGGGCAATTCACCCCTCCACTTT. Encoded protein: CARGPGQLGNSPLHF.

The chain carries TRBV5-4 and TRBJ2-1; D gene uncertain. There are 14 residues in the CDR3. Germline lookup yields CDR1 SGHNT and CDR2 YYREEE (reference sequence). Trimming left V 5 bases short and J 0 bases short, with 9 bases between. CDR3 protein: CASRPPSSYNEQFF. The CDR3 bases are TGTGCCAGCAGGCCCCCCAGCTCCTACAATGAGCAGTTCTTC.

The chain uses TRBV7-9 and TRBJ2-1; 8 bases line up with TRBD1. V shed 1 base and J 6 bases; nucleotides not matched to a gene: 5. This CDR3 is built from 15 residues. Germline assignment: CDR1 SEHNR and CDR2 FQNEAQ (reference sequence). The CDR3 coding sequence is TGTGCCAGCAGCTTAGGGGACAGGCCGCTCAATGAGCAGTTCTTC. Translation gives CASSLGDRPLNEQFF. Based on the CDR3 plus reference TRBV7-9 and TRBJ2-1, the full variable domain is DTGVSQNPRHKITKRGQNVTFRCDPISEHNRLYWYRQTLGQGPEFLTYFQNEAQLEKSRLLSDRFSAERPKGSFSTLEIQRTEQGDSAMYLCASSLGDRPLNEQFFGPGTRLTVL.

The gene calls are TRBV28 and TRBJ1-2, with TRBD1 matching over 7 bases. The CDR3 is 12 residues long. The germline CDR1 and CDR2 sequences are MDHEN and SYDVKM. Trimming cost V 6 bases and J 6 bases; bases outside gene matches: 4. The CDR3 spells CASSRQGDGYTF. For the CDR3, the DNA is TGTGCCAGCAGCCGACAGGGCGATGGCTACACCTTC.

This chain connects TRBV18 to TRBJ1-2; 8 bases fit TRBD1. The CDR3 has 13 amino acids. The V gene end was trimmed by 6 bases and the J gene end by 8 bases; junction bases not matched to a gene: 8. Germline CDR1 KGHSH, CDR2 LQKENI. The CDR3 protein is CASSLQGARGYTF. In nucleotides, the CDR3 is TGTGCCAGCTCCCTCCAGGGGGCGCGGGGCTACACCTTC.

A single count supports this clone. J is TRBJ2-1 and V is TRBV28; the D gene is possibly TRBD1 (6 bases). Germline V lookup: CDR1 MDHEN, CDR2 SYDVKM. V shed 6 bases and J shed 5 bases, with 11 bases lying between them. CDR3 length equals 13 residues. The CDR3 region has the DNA TGTGCCAGCAGCGACAGGCCCGACAATGAGCAGTTCTTC. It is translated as CASSDRPDNEQFF.

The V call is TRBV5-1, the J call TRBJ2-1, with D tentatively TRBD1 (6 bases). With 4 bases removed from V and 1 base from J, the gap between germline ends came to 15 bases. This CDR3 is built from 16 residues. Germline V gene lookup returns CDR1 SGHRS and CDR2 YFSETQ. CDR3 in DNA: TGCGCCAGCAGCGTTTTGGGGGCAGGGTCCTACAATGAGCAGTTCTTC. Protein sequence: CASSVLGAGSYNEQFF.

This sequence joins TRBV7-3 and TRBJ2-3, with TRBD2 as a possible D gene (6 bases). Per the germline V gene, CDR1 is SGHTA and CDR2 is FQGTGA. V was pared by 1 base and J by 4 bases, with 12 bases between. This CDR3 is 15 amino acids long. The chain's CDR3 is CASSLISGGSDTQYF. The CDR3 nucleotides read TGTGCCAGCAGCTTAATTAGCGGCGGCTCAGATACGCAGTATTTT.

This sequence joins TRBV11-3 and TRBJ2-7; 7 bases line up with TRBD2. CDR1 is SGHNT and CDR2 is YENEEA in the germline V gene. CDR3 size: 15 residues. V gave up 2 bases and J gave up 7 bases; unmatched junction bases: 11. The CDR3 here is CASSLTTSQLGEQYF. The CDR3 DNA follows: TGTGCCAGCAGCTTAACGACTAGCCAACTGGGGGAGCAGTACTTC.

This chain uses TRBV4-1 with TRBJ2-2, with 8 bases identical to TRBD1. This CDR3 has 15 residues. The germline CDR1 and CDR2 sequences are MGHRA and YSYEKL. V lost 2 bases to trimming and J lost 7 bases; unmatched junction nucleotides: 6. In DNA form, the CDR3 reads TGCGCCAGCAGCCAACGACAGGGGCGGAGCGGGGAGCTGTTTTTT. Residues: CASSQRQGRSGELFF.

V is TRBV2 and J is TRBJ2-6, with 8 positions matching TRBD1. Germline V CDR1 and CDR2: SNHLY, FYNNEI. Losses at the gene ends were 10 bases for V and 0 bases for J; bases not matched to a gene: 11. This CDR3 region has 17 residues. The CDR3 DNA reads TGTGCCACCAAATACCGGGACAGGCCCTCTGGGGCCAACGTCCTGACTTTC. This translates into CATKYRDRPSGANVLTF. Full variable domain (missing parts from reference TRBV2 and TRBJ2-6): EPEVTQTPSHQVTQMGQEVILRCVPISNHLYFYWYRQILGQKVEFLVSFYNNEISEKSEIFDDQFSVERPDGSNFTLKIRSTKLEDSAMYFCATKYRDRPSGANVLTFGAGSRLTVL.

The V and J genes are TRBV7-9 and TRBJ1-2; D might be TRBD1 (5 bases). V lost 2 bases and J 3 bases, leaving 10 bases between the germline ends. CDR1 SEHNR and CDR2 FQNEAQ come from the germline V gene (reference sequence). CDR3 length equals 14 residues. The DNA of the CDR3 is TGTGCCAGCAGCTTATGGGGCGACGACTATGGCTACACCTTC. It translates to CASSLWGDDYGYTF.

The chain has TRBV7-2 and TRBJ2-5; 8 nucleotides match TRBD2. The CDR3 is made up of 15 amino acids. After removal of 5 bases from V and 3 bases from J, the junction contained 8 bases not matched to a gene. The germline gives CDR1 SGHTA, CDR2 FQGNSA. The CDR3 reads CASSPAGTSKETQYF. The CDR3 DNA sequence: TGTGCCAGCAGCCCGGCCGGGACTAGTAAAGAGACCCAGTACTTC. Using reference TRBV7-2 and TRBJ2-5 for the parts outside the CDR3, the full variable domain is GAGVSQSPSNKVTEKGKDVELRCDPISGHTALYWYRQSLGQGLEFLIYFQGNSAPDKSGLPSDRFSAERTGGSVSTLTIQRTQQEDSAVYLCASSPAGTSKETQYFGPGTRLLVL.

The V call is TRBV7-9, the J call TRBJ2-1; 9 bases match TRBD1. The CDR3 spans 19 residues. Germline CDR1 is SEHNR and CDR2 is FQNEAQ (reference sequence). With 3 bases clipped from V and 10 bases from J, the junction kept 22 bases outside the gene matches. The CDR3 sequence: CASSFRYRGLGRPDHEQFF. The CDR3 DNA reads TGTGCCAGCAGCTTTCGGTACAGGGGGCTGGGGAGGCCCGATCACGAGCAGTTCTTC.

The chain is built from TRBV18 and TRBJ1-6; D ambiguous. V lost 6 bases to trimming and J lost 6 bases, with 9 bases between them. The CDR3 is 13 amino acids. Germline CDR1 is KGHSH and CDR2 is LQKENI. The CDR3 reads CASSGPGNSPLHF. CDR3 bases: TGTGCCAGCTCGGGCCCTGGTAATTCACCCCTCCACTTT.

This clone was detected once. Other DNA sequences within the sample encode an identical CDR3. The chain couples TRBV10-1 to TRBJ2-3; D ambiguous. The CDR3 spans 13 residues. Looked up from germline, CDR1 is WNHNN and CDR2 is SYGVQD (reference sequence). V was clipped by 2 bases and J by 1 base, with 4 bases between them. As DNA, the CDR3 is TGCGCCAGCAGTGAGGCGGGCACAGATACGCAGTATTTT. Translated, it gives CASSEAGTDTQYF.

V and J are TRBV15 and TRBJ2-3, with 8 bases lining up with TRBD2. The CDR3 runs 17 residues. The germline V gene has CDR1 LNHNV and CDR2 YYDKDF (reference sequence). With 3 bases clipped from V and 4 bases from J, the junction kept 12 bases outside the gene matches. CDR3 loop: CATSRLGLAVIPDTQYF. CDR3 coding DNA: TGTGCCACCAGCAGGTTAGGACTAGCCGTAATCCCAGATACGCAGTATTTT. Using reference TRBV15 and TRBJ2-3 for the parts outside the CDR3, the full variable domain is DAMVIQNPRYQVTQFGKPVTLSCSQTLNHNVMYWYQQKSSQAPKLLFHYYDKDFNNEADTPDNFQSRRPNTSFCFLDIRSPGLGDTAMYLCATSRLGLAVIPDTQYFGPGTRLTVL.

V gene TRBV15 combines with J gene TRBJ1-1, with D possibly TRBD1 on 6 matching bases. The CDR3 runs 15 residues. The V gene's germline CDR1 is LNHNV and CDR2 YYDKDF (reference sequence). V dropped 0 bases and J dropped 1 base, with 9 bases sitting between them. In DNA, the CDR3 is TGTGCCACCAGCAGAGAGGGGGCGTGGAACACTGAAGCTTTCTTT. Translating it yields CATSREGAWNTEAFF.

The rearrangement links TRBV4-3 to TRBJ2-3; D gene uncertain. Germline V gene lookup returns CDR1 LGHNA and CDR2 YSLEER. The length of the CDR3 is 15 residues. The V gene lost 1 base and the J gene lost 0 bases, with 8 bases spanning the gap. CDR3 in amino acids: CASSQVSLSTDTQYF. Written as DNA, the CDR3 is TGCGCCAGCAGCCAAGTCTCCCTTAGCACAGATACGCAGTATTTT.

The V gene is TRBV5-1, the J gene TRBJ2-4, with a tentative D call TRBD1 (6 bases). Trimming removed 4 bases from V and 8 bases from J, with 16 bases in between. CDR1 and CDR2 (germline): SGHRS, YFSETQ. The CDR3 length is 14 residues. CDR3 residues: CASSPGRGGDIQYF. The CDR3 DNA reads TGCGCCAGCAGCCCGGGCAGGGGTGGGGACATTCAGTACTTC.

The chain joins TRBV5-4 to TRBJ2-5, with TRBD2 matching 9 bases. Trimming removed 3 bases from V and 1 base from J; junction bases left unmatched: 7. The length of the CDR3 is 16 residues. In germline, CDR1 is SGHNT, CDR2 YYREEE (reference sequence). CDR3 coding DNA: TGTGCCAGCAGCTCGGCGGCGACTAGCGGCCAAGAGACCCAGTACTTC. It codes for CASSSAATSGQETQYF.

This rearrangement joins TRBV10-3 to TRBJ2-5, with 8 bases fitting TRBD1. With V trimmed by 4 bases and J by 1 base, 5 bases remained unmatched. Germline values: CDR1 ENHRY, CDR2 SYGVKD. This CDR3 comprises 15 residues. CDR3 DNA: TGTGCCATCAGTGGGACAGGGACACCCCAAGAGACCCAGTACTTC. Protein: CAISGTGTPQETQYF.